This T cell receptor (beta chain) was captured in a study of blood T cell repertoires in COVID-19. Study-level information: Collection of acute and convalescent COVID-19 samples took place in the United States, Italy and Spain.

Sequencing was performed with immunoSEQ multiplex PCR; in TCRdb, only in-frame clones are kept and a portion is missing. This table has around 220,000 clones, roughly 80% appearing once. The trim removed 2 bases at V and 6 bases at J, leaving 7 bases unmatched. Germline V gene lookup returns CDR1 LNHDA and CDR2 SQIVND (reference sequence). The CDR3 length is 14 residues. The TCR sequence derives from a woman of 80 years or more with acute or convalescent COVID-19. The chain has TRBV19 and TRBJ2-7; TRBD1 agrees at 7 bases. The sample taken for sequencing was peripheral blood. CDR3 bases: TGTGCCAGTAGTATACCCGGACAGGTTACCGAGCAGTACTTC. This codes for CASSIPGQVTEQYF.